The 22 T cell receptor beta chains listed next were all sequenced from one sample in a study of identical twins. One entry per CDR3 protein, called by TCRdb with MiXCR from the 5' RACE reads. This sample has 450,000 or so distinct CDR3 sequences, with approximately 25% found just once. The same data also went into a second study, on T cells expressing NK-cell markers.

Sequencing was carried out using CD4+ T cells sorted from blood. The receptors were gathered from a woman younger than 30 in good health.

The chain has TRBV5-1 and TRBJ2-3; no reliable D call. CDR3 length: 14 amino acids. V was trimmed by 4 bases and J by 4 bases, leaving 13 bases between them. Germline V CDR1 and CDR2: SGHRS, YFSETQ. DNA for the CDR3: TGCGCCAGCAGCATGCTCTCAGAGGCAGATACGCAGTATTTT. It encodes CASSMLSEADTQYF.

In its sample, this clonotype was seen many times. CDR3 bases: TGTGCCAGCACCAATACAGGGAACGAGCAGTACTTC. Amino acids: CASTNTGNEQYF. J is TRBJ2-7 and V is TRBV12-3 or TRBV12-4, with D possibly matching TRBD1 (6 bases). The CDR3 totals 12 residues. V was pared by 7 bases and J by 5 bases, with 12 bases between.

This clonotype was observed a handful of times. V usage is TRBV10-3 and J usage is TRBJ2-2, with D perhaps matching TRBD2 (6 bases). CDR3 size: 14 residues. Germline V gene lookup returns CDR1 ENHRY and CDR2 SYGVKD. V gave up 0 bases and J gave up 5 bases, with 7 bases separating them. The CDR3 bases are TGTGCCATCAGTGAGTCCGCGGGAACCGGGGAGCTGTTTTTT. This codes for CAISESAGTGELFF.

In this sample, this clonotype turned up a few times. The chain employs TRBV12-3 or TRBV12-4 and TRBJ1-1, with D possibly being TRBD1 (6 bases). This CDR3 is built from 14 residues. V shed 7 bases and J shed 4 bases, with 16 bases lying between them. CDR3: CASNLRGIGTEAFF. The CDR3 DNA sequence: TGTGCCAGCAACCTCAGGGGAATTGGCACTGAAGCTTTCTTT.

This clonotype has a handful of counts. This chain links TRBV5-1 with TRBJ2-5, with 8 bases fitting TRBD1. The J segment lost 5 bases and the V segment lost 5 bases, leaving 8 bases of the junction unmatched. The CDR3 length is 14 residues. In germline, CDR1 is SGHRS, CDR2 YFSETQ. CDR3 in DNA: TGCGCCAGCAGTTTACAGGGGGTAAAGGAGACCCAGTACTTC. Protein: CASSLQGVKETQYF.

This clonotype showed up many times. CDR3 in DNA: TGTGCCACGGCCGGGACGGAATCCTACGAGCAGTACTTC. Its translation: CATAGTESYEQYF. J is TRBJ2-7 and V is TRBV10-3; D is perhaps TRBD1 or TRBD2 (5 bases each). Germline loops: CDR1 ENHRY, CDR2 SYGVKD. The CDR3 is made up of 13 amino acids. V was trimmed by 10 bases and J by 1 base, leaving 14 bases between them.

CDR3 bases: TGTGCCAGCAGTGACGGTGGGGCTAGCAATCAGCCCCAGCATTTT. Translated: CASSDGGASNQPQHF. The rearrangement links TRBV25-1 to TRBJ1-5; D is possibly TRBD1 (5 bases). Deletions cut 3 bases from V and 0 bases from J, with 9 bases between. This CDR3 is built from 15 residues. Germline-derived CDR1 and CDR2 are MGHDK and SYGVNS.

This clonotype was detected a few times. CDR3 protein: CASSQGLARRGGELFF. The CDR3 DNA sequence: TGTGCCAGCAGCCAAGGACTAGCGCGGAGGGGCGGGGAGCTGTTTTTT. The rearrangement uses TRBV3-1 and TRBJ2-2; 8 nucleotides line up with TRBD2. The trim removed 1 base at V and 7 bases at J, leaving 8 bases unmatched. The CDR3 covers 16 residues. Germline V lookup: CDR1 LGHDT, CDR2 YNNKEL (reference sequence).

There are a few counts of this clonotype. The chain has TRBV20-1 and TRBJ1-1; maybe TRBD1 (5 bases). The CDR3 length is 12 residues. Between the trimmed V and J ends, which lost 6 bases and 11 bases, there was a span of 19 bases. CDR1 is DFQATT, CDR2 SNEGSKA, per germline (reference sequence). The CDR3 nucleotides read TGCAGTGCCCCTTTGTGGGGCGAGGGCGCTTTCTTT. Protein product: CSAPLWGEGAFF.

V and J are TRBV5-1 and TRBJ2-2; D unresolved. V lost 0 bases, J lost 7 bases, and 10 bases lay in between. The germline V gene has CDR1 SGHRS and CDR2 YFSETQ. This CDR3 spans 14 amino acids. The CDR3 here is CASSLGSWDGELFF. In DNA, the CDR3 is TGCGCCAGCAGCTTGGGAAGCTGGGACGGGGAGCTGTTTTTT.

In this sample, this clonotype turned up a few times. J is TRBJ2-5 and V is TRBV29-1; either TRBD1 or TRBD2 may supply D (5 bases each). Trimming stripped 1 base from V and 5 bases from J, with 11 bases between. This CDR3 spans 13 amino acids. CDR1 and CDR2 from the germline V gene are SQVTM and ANQGSEA. Here the CDR3 reads CSVEGGRRETQYF. In nucleotides, the CDR3 is TGCAGCGTTGAAGGGGGCCGGAGGGAGACCCAGTACTTC. Full variable domain (outside the CDR3, taken from reference TRBV29-1 and TRBJ2-5): SAVISQKPSRDICQRGTSLTIQCQVDSQVTMMFWYRQQPGQSLTLIATANQGSEATYESGFVIDKFPISRPNLTFSTLTVSNMSPEDSSIYLCSVEGGRRETQYFGPGTRLLVL.

This clonotype was counted ten times or more. V gene TRBV27 combines with J gene TRBJ2-3, with 15 bases that match TRBD2. This CDR3 has 15 residues. CDR1 MNHEY and CDR2 SMNVEV come from the germline V gene (reference sequence). The V segment lost 3 bases and the J segment 7 bases; nucleotides outside the gene matches: 2. The CDR3 coding sequence is TGTGCCAGCAGTTTGGGACTAGCGGGAGGAAATACGCAGTATTTT. Protein: CASSLGLAGGNTQYF.

This clonotype showed up just a few times. The chain links TRBV18 to TRBJ2-2; TRBD2 is a possible D gene (5 bases). Trimming left V 6 bases short and J 5 bases short, with 10 bases between. CDR1 KGHSH and CDR2 LQKENI come from the germline V gene. CDR3 length: 13 residues. CDR3 residues: CASSADSTGELFF. Here the CDR3 DNA reads TGTGCCAGCTCGGCGGACTCAACCGGGGAGCTGTTTTTT.

The V and J genes are TRBV12-3 or TRBV12-4 and TRBJ1-2; D uncertain. V lost 8 bases and J 0 bases, leaving 19 bases between the germline ends. This CDR3 comprises 16 residues. The CDR3 loop reads CASQRLGSQANYGYTF. As DNA, the CDR3 is TGTGCCAGCCAACGATTAGGGTCCCAAGCTAACTATGGCTACACCTTC.

This chain connects TRBV7-2 to TRBJ2-5; TRBD2 matches at 7 bases. CDR1 is SGHTA, CDR2 FQGNSA, per germline. The J segment lost 3 bases and the V segment lost 8 bases, leaving 9 bases of the junction unmatched. This CDR3 has 14 amino acids. The DNA of the CDR3 is TGTGCCAGCCACAAGCGGGGTAAAGAAGAGACCCAGTACTTC. This codes for CASHKRGKEETQYF. Variable domain in full (rest from reference TRBV7-2 and TRBJ2-5): GAGVSQSPSNKVTEKGKDVELRCDPISGHTALYWYRQSLGQGLEFLIYFQGNSAPDKSGLPSDRFSAERTGGSVSTLTIQRTQQEDSAVYLCASHKRGKEETQYFGPGTRLLVL.

There are a few counts of this clonotype. The V gene is TRBV18, the J gene TRBJ2-3; D ambiguous. V shed 1 base and J shed 2 bases, with 13 bases lying between them. This CDR3 region has 16 residues. CDR1 and CDR2 from the germline V gene are KGHSH and LQKENI. As DNA, the CDR3 is TGTGCCAGCTCACCACGCGTGAAACACCACACAGATACGCAGTATTTT. Amino acids: CASSPRVKHHTDTQYF.

The chain links TRBV11-2 to TRBJ2-4; TRBD2 agrees at 9 bases. CDR3 length: 18 residues. The J segment lost 0 bases and the V segment lost 5 bases, leaving 11 bases of the junction unmatched. The germline gives CDR1 SGHAT, CDR2 FQNNGV. Written as DNA, the CDR3 is TGTGCCAGCAGCCTGAAAGCTAGCGGGACTCAAGCCAAAAACATTCAGTACTTC. Translated: CASSLKASGTQAKNIQYF.

This clonotype was seen more than once but under ten times. The gene calls are TRBV20-1 and TRBJ2-3; 11 positions agree with TRBD2. The CDR3 runs to 14 residues. Germline trimming cut 5 bases from V and 4 bases from J; bases unmatched to any gene: 5. Germline CDR1 and CDR2: DFQATT and SNEGSKA (reference sequence). In DNA form, the CDR3 reads TGCAGTGCTGCAACTAGCGGGAGCCCAGATACGCAGTATTTT. Residues: CSAATSGSPDTQYF.

This clonotype occurred many times. The chain links TRBV12-3 or TRBV12-4 to TRBJ1-1; D gene unclear. This CDR3 has 13 amino acids. V was pared by 4 bases and J by 1 base, with 7 bases between. The CDR3 DNA is TGTGCCAGCAGTTATGACTGGAACACTGAAGCTTTCTTT. Its protein product is CASSYDWNTEAFF.

The J gene is TRBJ2-7, the V gene TRBV4-1, with 8 bases that match TRBD2. Germline CDR1 MGHRA, CDR2 YSYEKL. This CDR3 region has 15 residues. Losses at the gene ends were 1 base for V and 3 bases for J; bases not matched to a gene: 5. CDR3 DNA sequence: TGCGCCAGCAGCCAAGCAGCGGGAGAGTTCTACGAGCAGTACTTC. Its translation is CASSQAAGEFYEQYF.

The chain recombines TRBV20-1 with TRBJ1-1; TRBD1 agrees at 9 bases. Germline values: CDR1 DFQATT, CDR2 SNEGSKA (reference sequence). This CDR3 comprises 17 residues. The V segment lost 1 base and the J segment 1 base; nucleotides outside the gene matches: 10. CDR3 region: CSARAPGRDRANTEAFF. Written as DNA, the CDR3 is TGCAGTGCTAGAGCGCCCGGTCGGGACAGGGCGAACACTGAAGCTTTCTTT.

This clonotype has at least ten counts. V gene TRBV12-3 or TRBV12-4 combines with J gene TRBJ2-2; weak D call: TRBD1 (5 bases). This CDR3 region has 16 residues. Deletions cut 5 bases from V and 3 bases from J, with 16 bases between. The CDR3 loop is CASSPIPTDYTGELFF. As DNA, the CDR3 is TGTGCCAGCAGTCCAATACCGACAGATTACACCGGGGAGCTGTTTTTT.